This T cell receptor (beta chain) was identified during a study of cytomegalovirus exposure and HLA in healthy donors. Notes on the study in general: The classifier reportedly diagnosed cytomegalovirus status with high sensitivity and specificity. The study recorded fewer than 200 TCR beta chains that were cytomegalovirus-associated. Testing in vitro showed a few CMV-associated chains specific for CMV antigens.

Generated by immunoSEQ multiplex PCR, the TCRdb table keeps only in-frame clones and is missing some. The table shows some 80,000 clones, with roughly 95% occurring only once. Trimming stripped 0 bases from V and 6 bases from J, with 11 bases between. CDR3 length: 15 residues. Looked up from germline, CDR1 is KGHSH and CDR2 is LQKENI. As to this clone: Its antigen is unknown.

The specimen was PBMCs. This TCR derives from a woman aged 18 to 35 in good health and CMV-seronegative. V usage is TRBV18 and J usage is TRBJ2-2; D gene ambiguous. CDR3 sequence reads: CASSPPHRVSGELFF. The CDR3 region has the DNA TGTGCCAGCTCACCACCGCATCGAGTTTCCGGGGAGCTGTTTTTT.